This T cell receptor (beta chain) was observed in a study of early T cells in non-severe SARS-CoV-2 infection (dated by TCRdb to about 2021). About the full investigation: Because TCR sequencing was done on bulk RNA from unsorted whole blood, the alpha and beta chains could not be paired.

Findings and caveats that apply to the study as a whole: VDJdb matching was skewed toward anti-spike CD8 responses and likely underestimated virus-specific expansions by missing private and CD4 specificities.

Note on this clonotype: Its binding antigen is unknown. One base away there is no much larger clone; base qualities are not given.

This was a case-control study nested in a cohort of healthcare workers in London, UK, who had nasopharyngeal swab PCR tests and blood samples taken every week. Healthcare workers were recruited during the week of the UK lockdown, between 23 and 31 March 2020, and followed weekly for up to roughly 16 weeks. V ends up 0 bases short and J 7 bases short, with an unmatched junction base count of 14. CDR1 is given as DFQATT and CDR2 as SNEGSKA, both from the germline V gene (reference sequence). Inclusive of the bounding cysteine and phenylalanine, the CDR3 is 16 residues long. Just CDR3 DNA is preserved here, 48 bases in frame from base 1. The library came from 5' RACE. Data came from a NextSeq 500. In the TCR library protocol, unique molecular identifiers were attached to individual cDNA molecules to correct for PCR bias and sequencing error. Both TCR alpha and beta chains were sequenced, and tight co-correlation was observed between alpha and beta sequence abundances in each sample. Processing in the source paper ran as follows. Decombinator V4 was used to annotate the V gene, J gene and CDR3 of the TCR sequences. TCRs were defined as expanded if a significant change between any two time points was detected under a Poisson model with p below 0.0001. TCR abundances were normalised to the total number of TCRs sequenced per sample and expressed as counts per million. MAIT TCRs were defined by TRAV1-2 paired with TRAJ12, TRAJ20 or TRAJ33, and iNKT TCRs by TRAV10 paired with TRAJ18. VDJdb, accessed 1 November 2021, was searched for CMV, EBV and SARS-CoV-2 annotated TCRs, excluding TCRs annotated for multiple antigens. TCRdb trimmed the raw reads at Q25, called clones with MiXCR and kept productive beta chains. Under each unique CDR3 protein, matching rows form one entry showing the most common genes and DNA. What appears here as the V and J calls and clone size reflects TCRdb's work, not the paper's. In this sample the table shows almost 30,000 distinct CDR3 sequences, 5.5% to 6.5% of which occur a single time. The ten largest clonotypes hold almost 6% of the sample.

Sequencing used whole blood. The V and J genes are TRBV20-1 and TRBJ2-7; 8 bases in between match TRBD2. The TCR originated in an adult who was a healthcare worker with PCR-confirmed SARS-CoV-2 infection or an uninfected control (not recorded which). The nucleotide sequence reads as follows: TGCAGTGCTAGAGATGGTAGGAGCGGGGGCGAACGGGAGCAGTACTTC. The resulting protein is CSARDGRSGGEREQYF.